The present T cell receptor beta chain was sequenced within a study of blood T cell repertoires in COVID-19. On the study more broadly: COVID-19 samples from acute and convalescent phases originated in the United States, Italy and Spain.

Profiled with immunoSEQ multiplex PCR; TCRdb holds only in-frame clones, not every one. The repertoire holds about 3,800 clones, around 90% seen once, with 6% to 8.5% in the top ten. In germline, CDR1 is MNHEY, CDR2 SMNVEV (reference sequence). J gave up 6 bases and V 5 bases, and 15 bases lay outside the gene matches. CDR3 length: 19 amino acids. The chain recombines TRBV27 with TRBJ2-2; 13 bases match TRBD2. This TCR was sampled from a man aged 50 or older with active COVID-19. Specimen: peripheral blood. CDR3 bases: TGTGCCAGCAGTCCTCTTGGGACTAGCGGGATAAGGGGCCCCGGGGAGCTGTTTTTT. Translated: CASSPLGTSGIRGPGELFF.